This T cell receptor beta chain was profiled in a study of OX40 agonist ivuxolimab in advanced cancers. Study at large: Patients with prior anti-PD-1, anti-PD-L1 or anti-CTLA-4 therapy were eligible; roughly 40% had some.

Clones were read by immunoSEQ multiplex PCR, and TCRdb kept only the in-frame ones, dropping some. The sample yields 45,000 to 65,000 clones, approximately 88% seen once. V gave up 5 bases and J gave up 1 base, with 6 bases separating them. Germline V gene lookup returns CDR1 MNHEY and CDR2 SMNVEV (reference sequence). The CDR3 sequence is 13 residues long. The chain links TRBV27 to TRBJ2-1; no definite D call. The TCR was taken from an adult with an advanced solid tumor such as melanoma, head and neck, liver or kidney cancer. The sequences come from CD4+ or CD8+ T cells sorted from blood, collected in a trial of the OX40 agonist ivuxolimab. CDR3 region: CASSKLSYNEQFF. In nucleotides, the CDR3 is TGTGCCAGCAGTAAGTTATCCTACAATGAGCAGTTCTTC.